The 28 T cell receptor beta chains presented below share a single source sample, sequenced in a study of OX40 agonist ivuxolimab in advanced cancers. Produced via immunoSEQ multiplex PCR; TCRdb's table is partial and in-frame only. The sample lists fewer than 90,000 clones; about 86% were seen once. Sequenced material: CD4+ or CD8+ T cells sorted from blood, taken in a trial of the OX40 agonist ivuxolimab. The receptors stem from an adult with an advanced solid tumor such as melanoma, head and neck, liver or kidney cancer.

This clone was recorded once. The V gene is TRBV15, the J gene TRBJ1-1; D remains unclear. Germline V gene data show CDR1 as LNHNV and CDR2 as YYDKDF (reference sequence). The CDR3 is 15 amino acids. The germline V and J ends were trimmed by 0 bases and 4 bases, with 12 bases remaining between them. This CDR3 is CATSRESFVGTEAFF. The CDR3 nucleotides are TGTGCCACCAGCAGAGAAAGTTTTGTTGGCACTGAAGCTTTCTTT.

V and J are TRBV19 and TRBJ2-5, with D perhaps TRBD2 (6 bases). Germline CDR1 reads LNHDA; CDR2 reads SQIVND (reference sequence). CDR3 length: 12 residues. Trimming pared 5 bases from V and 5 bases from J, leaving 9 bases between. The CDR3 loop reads CASSPSEETQYF. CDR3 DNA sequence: TGTGCCAGTAGTCCTAGCGAGGAGACCCAGTACTTC.

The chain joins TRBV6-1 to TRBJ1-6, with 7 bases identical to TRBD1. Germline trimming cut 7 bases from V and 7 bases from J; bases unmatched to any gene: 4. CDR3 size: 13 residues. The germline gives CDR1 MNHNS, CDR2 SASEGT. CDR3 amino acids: CASTQGRNSPLHF. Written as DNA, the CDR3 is TGTGCCAGCACACAGGGGCGGAATTCACCCCTCCACTTT.

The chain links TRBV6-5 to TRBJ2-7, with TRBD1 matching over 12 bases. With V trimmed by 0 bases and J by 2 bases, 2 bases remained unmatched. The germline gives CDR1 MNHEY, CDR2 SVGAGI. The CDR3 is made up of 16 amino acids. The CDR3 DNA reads TGTGCCAGCAGTTACTCGGGGACAGGGGGCCCCTACGAGCAGTACTTC. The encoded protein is CASSYSGTGGPYEQYF.

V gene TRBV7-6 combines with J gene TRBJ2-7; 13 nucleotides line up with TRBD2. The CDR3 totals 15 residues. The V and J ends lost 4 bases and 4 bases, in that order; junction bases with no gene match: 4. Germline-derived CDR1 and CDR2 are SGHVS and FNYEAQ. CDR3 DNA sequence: TGTGCCAGCAGCTACAGGACTAGCGGGAGTTACGAGCAGTACTTC. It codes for CASSYRTSGSYEQYF.

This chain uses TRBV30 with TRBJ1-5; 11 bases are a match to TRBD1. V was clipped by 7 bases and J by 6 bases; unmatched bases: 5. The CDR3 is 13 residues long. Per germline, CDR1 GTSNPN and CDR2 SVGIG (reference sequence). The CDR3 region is CAFGQGASQPQHF. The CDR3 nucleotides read TGTGCCTTCGGACAGGGGGCCAGTCAGCCCCAGCATTTT.

The DNA for the CDR3 is TGTGCCATCAGTGAGAACAGTAACTATGGCTACACCTTC. It yields the protein CAISENSNYGYTF. The V and J genes are TRBV10-3 and TRBJ1-2; D remains ambiguous. CDR1 ENHRY and CDR2 SYGVKD come from the germline V gene. CDR3 length equals 13 residues. Trimming stripped 2 bases from V and 1 base from J, with 5 bases between.

The CDR3 reads CASSLEGSGISGYTF. DNA of the CDR3: TGTGCCAGCAGCTTAGAAGGGTCGGGGATCAGCGGCTACACCTTC. The rearrangement joins TRBV7-9 to TRBJ1-2; no definite D call. The CDR3 consists of 15 residues. Germline loops: CDR1 SEHNR, CDR2 FQNEAQ (reference sequence). V lost 1 base and J lost 8, with 17 bases in between.

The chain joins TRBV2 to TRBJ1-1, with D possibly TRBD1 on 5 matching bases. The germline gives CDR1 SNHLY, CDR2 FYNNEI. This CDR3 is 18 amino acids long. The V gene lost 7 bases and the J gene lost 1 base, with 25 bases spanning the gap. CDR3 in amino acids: CASKPLGKKGVANTEAFF. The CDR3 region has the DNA TGTGCCAGCAAGCCCCTGGGGAAGAAAGGGGTAGCGAACACTGAAGCTTTCTTT.

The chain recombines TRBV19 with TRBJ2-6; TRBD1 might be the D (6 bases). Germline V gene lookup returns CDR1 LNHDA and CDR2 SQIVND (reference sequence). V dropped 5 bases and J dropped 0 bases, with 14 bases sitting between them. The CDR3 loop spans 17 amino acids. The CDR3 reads CASSSPQGSSGANVLTF. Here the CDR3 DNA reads TGTGCCAGTAGTTCTCCGCAGGGGAGCTCTGGGGCCAACGTCCTGACTTTC.

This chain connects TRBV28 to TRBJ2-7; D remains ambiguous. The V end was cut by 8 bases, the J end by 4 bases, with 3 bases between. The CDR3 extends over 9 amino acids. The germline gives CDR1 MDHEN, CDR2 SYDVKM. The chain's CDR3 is CASGYEQYF. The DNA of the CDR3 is TGTGCCAGCGGGTACGAGCAGTACTTC.

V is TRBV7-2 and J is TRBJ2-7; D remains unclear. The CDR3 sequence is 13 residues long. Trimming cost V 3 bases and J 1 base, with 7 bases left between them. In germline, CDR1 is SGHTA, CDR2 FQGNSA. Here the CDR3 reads CASSFPWSYEQYF. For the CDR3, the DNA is TGTGCCAGCAGCTTCCCTTGGTCCTACGAGCAGTACTTC. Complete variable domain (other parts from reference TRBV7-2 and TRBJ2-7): GAGVSQSPSNKVTEKGKDVELRCDPISGHTALYWYRQSLGQGLEFLIYFQGNSAPDKSGLPSDRFSAERTGGSVSTLTIQRTQQEDSAVYLCASSFPWSYEQYFGPGTRLTVT.

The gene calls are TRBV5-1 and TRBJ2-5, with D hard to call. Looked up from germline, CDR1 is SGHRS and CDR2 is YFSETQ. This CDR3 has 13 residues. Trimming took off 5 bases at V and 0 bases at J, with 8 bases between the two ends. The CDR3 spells CASRFTDQETQYF. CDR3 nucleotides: TGCGCCAGCAGATTTACAGACCAAGAGACCCAGTACTTC.

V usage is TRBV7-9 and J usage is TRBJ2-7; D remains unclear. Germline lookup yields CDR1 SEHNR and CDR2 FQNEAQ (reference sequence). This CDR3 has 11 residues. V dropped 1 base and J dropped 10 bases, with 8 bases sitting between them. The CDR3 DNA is TGTGCCAGCAGCTTAGAACTGAAACAGTACTTC. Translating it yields CASSLELKQYF.

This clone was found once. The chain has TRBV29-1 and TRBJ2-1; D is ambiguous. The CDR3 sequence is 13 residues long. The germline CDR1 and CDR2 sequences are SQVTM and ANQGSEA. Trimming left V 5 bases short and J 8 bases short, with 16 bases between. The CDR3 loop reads CSVSRWEIHEQFF. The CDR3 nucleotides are TGCAGCGTTTCAAGGTGGGAAATCCATGAGCAGTTCTTC.

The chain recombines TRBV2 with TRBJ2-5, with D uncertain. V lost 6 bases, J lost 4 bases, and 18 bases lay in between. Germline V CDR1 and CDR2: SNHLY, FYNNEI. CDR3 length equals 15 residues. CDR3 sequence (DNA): TGTGCCAGCAGCCCCATAGGGATAGGGTCAGAGACCCAGTACTTC. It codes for CASSPIGIGSETQYF.

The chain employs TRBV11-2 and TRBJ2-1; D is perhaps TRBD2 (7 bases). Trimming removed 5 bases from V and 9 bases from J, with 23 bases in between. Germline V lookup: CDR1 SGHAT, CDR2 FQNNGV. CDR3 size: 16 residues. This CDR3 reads CASSRVSGGRVGEQFF. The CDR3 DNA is TGTGCCAGCAGCCGAGTCTCCGGGGGGCGCGTTGGTGAGCAGTTCTTC. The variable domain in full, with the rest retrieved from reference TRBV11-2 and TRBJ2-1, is EAGVAQSPRYKIIEKRQSVAFWCNPISGHATLYWYQQILGQGPKLLIQFQNNGVVDDSQLPKDRFSAERLKGVDSTLKIQPAKLEDSAVYLCASSRVSGGRVGEQFFGPGTRLTVL.

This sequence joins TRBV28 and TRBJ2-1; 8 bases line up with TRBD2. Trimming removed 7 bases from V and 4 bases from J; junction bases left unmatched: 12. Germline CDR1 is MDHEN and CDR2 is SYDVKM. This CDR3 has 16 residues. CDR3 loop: CASTPPGRGIYNEQFF. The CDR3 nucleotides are TGTGCCAGCACCCCACCCGGGAGGGGTATTTACAATGAGCAGTTCTTC.

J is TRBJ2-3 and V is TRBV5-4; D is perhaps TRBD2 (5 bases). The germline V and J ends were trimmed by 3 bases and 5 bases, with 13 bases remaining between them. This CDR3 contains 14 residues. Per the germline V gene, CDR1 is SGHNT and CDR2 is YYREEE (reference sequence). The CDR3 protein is CASSSPLAGDTQYF. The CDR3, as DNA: TGTGCCAGCAGCTCCCCTCTGGCGGGAGATACGCAGTATTTT. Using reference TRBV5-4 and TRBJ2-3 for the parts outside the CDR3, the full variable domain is ETGVTQSPTHLIKTRGQQVTLRCSSQSGHNTVSWYQQALGQGPQFIFQYYREEENGRGNFPPRFSGLQFPNYSSELNVNALELDDSALYLCASSSPLAGDTQYFGPGTRLTVL.

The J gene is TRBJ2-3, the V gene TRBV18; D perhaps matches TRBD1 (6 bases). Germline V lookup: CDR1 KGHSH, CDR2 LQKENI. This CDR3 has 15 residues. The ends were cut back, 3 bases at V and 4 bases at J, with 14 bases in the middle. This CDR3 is CASSPQAGAADTQYF. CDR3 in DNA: TGTGCCAGCTCACCGCAGGCAGGGGCGGCAGATACGCAGTATTTT.

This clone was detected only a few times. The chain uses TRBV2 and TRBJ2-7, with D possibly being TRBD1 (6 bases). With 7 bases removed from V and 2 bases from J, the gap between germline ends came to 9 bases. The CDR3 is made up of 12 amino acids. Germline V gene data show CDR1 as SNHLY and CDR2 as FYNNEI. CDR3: CASIRDTYEQYF. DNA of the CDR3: TGTGCCAGCATACGGGACACCTACGAGCAGTACTTC. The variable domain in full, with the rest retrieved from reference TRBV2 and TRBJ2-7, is EPEVTQTPSHQVTQMGQEVILRCVPISNHLYFYWYRQILGQKVEFLVSFYNNEISEKSEIFDDQFSVERPDGSNFTLKIRSTKLEDSAMYFCASIRDTYEQYFGPGTRLTVT.

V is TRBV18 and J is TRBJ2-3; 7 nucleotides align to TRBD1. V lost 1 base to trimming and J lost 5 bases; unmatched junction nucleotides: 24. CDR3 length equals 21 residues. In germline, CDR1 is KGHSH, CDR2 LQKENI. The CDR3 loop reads CASSPLFNRQGMDLRGDTQYF. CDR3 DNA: TGTGCCAGCTCACCACTTTTTAACCGACAGGGAATGGACCTCCGGGGAGATACGCAGTATTTT. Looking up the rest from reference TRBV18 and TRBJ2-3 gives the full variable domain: NAGVMQNPRHLVRRRGQEARLRCSPMKGHSHVYWYRQLPEEGLKFMVYLQKENIIDESGMPKERFSAEFPKEGPSILRIQQVVRGDSAAYFCASSPLFNRQGMDLRGDTQYFGPGTRLTVL.

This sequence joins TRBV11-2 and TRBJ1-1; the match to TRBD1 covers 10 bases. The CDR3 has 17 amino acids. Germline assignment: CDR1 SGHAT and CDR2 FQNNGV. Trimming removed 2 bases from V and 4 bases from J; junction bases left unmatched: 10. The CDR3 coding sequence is TGTGCCAGCAGCTTATTTGGACAGGGGGTCGGGGGCACTGAAGCTTTCTTT. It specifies CASSLFGQGVGGTEAFF. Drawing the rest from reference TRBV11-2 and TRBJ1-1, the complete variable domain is EAGVAQSPRYKIIEKRQSVAFWCNPISGHATLYWYQQILGQGPKLLIQFQNNGVVDDSQLPKDRFSAERLKGVDSTLKIQPAKLEDSAVYLCASSLFGQGVGGTEAFFGQGTRLTVV.

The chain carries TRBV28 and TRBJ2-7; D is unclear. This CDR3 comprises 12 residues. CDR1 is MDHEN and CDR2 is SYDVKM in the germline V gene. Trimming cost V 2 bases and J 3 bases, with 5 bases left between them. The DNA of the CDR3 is TGTGCCAGCAGTTTAAATCACTACGAGCAGTACTTC. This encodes CASSLNHYEQYF. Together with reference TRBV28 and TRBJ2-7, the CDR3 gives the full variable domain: DVKVTQSSRYLVKRTGEKVFLECVQDMDHENMFWYRQDPGLGLRLIYFSYDVKMKEKGDIPEGYSVSREKKERFSLILESASTNQTSMYLCASSLNHYEQYFGPGTRLTVT.

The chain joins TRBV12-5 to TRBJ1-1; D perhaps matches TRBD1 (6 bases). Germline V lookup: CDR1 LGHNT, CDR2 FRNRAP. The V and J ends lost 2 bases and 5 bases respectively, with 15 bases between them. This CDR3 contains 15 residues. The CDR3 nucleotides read TGTGCTAGTGGTTTGCCTACAGGGAGTAGGACTGAAGCTTTCTTT. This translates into CASGLPTGSRTEAFF.

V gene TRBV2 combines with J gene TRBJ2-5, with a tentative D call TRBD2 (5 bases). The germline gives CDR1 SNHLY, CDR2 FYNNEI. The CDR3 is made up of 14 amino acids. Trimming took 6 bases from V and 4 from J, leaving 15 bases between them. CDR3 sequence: CASSGIWVGETQYF. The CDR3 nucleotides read TGTGCCAGCAGCGGGATCTGGGTAGGAGAGACCCAGTACTTC. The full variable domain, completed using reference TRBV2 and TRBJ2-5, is EPEVTQTPSHQVTQMGQEVILRCVPISNHLYFYWYRQILGQKVEFLVSFYNNEISEKSEIFDDQFSVERPDGSNFTLKIRSTKLEDSAMYFCASSGIWVGETQYFGPGTRLLVL.

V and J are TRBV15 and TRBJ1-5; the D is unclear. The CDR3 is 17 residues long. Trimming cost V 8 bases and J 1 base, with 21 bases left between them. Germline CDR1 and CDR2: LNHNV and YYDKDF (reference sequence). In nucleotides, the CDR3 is TGTGCCACCCAGAACCTAAAATCCGGGCTCAGCAATCAGCCCCAGCATTTT. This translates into CATQNLKSGLSNQPQHF.

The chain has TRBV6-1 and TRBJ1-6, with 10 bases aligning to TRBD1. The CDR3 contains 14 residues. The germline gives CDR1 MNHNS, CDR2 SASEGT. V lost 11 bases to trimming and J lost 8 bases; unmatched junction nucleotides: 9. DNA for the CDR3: TGTGCCTGTCCGGGACAGGGGCCTTATTCACCCCTCCACTTT. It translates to CACPGQGPYSPLHF.